Below, 29 T cell receptor beta chains from the same sample are listed, as sequenced in a study of blood T cell repertoires in COVID-19. The table came from immunoSEQ multiplex PCR; TCRdb's copy has only in-frame clones and leaves some out. The data contain 100,000 or so clones, less than 95% of them singletons. The specimen was peripheral blood. The source is a human donor with active COVID-19. The donor label of this sample is uncertain.

This chain joins TRBV28 and TRBJ2-7, with 7 bases fitting TRBD2. The ends lost 1 base at V and 2 bases at J; junction bases unmatched: 5. CDR1 is MDHEN, CDR2 SYDVKM, per germline. This CDR3 has 15 residues. The CDR3 is CASSLYMGGTYEQYF. The CDR3, as DNA: TGTGCCAGCAGTTTATATATGGGGGGGACCTACGAGCAGTACTTC.

J is TRBJ2-1 and V is TRBV27; 9 bases agree with TRBD1. The CDR3 spans 14 residues. Germline-derived CDR1 and CDR2 are MNHEY and SMNVEV (reference sequence). V trimming: 5 bases; J trimming: 5 bases; junction bases outside the gene matches: 4. This CDR3 reads CASSLRTGDNEQFF. The CDR3, as DNA: TGTGCCAGCAGTCTCAGGACAGGGGACAATGAGCAGTTCTTC.

The chain uses TRBV7-3 and TRBJ1-1, with 7 bases matching TRBD1. Per the germline V gene, CDR1 is SGHTA and CDR2 is FQGTGA. V shed 2 bases and J 5 bases; nucleotides not matched to a gene: 8. The CDR3 runs 15 residues. CDR3 sequence reads: CASSLGGTEGTEAFF. The CDR3 coding sequence is TGTGCCAGCAGCTTAGGCGGGACAGAGGGTACTGAAGCTTTCTTT. The full variable domain, its missing parts supplied by reference TRBV7-3 and TRBJ1-1, is GAGVSQTPSNKVTEKGKYVELRCDPISGHTALYWYRQSLGQGPEFLIYFQGTGAADDSGLPNDRFFAVRPEGSVSTLKIQRTERGDSAVYLCASSLGGTEGTEAFFGQGTRLTVV.

In its sample, this clone was seen a few times. The chain has TRBV4-3 and TRBJ2-2, with D maybe TRBD1 (6 bases). Per the germline V gene, CDR1 is LGHNA and CDR2 is YSLEER. The V end was cut by 0 bases, the J end by 5 bases, with 16 bases between. The CDR3 contains 17 residues. In DNA, the CDR3 is TGCGCCAGCAGCCAAGATCCGAGGCAGGGGTATACCGGGGAGCTGTTTTTT. Amino acid sequence: CASSQDPRQGYTGELFF.

This chain connects TRBV6-5 to TRBJ1-1, with 9 bases identical to TRBD1. CDR3 length: 15 amino acids. From germline, CDR1 is MNHEY and CDR2 SVGAGI. The V and J ends lost 7 bases and 4 bases, in that order; junction bases with no gene match: 10. The CDR3 bases are TGTGCCAGCACCTTGGGACAGGGATTTCGCACTGAAGCTTTCTTT. Translated: CASTLGQGFRTEAFF.

The rearrangement uses TRBV5-1 and TRBJ2-2; D remains ambiguous. Germline values: CDR1 SGHRS, CDR2 YFSETQ. V lost 0 bases to trimming and J lost 8 bases, with 11 bases between them. The CDR3 has 14 amino acids. The CDR3 here is CASSLAQDGGELFF. Here the CDR3 DNA reads TGCGCCAGCAGCTTGGCGCAGGATGGAGGGGAGCTGTTTTTT.

This chain links TRBV5-1 with TRBJ2-3; D remains ambiguous. Trimming left V 4 bases short and J 3 bases short, with 9 bases between. Germline V CDR1 and CDR2: SGHRS, YFSETQ. The CDR3 spans 13 residues. The CDR3 coding sequence is TGCGCCAGCAGCCCGTTCCTAACAGATACGCAGTATTTT. Protein: CASSPFLTDTQYF. The full variable domain, with the rest looked up from reference TRBV5-1 and TRBJ2-3, is KAGVTQTPRYLIKTRGQQVTLSCSPISGHRSVSWYQQTPGQGLQFLFEYFSETQRNKGNFPGRFSGRQFSNSRSEMNVSTLELGDSALYLCASSPFLTDTQYFGPGTRLTVL.

This chain links TRBV6-4 with TRBJ2-3; 9 bases are a match to TRBD1. The CDR3 consists of 15 residues. With V trimmed by 2 bases and J by 0 bases, 0 bases remained unmatched. Germline loops: CDR1 MRHNA, CDR2 SNTAGT. The CDR3, as DNA: TGTGCCAGCAGTGACGGACAGGGGAGCACAGATACGCAGTATTTT. Translating it yields CASSDGQGSTDTQYF.

The chain is built from TRBV3-1 (or the pseudogene TRBV3-2) and TRBJ2-7; TRBD1 aligns across 9 bases. Germline-derived CDR1 and CDR2 are LGHDT and YNNKEL (reference sequence). The CDR3 contains 15 residues. V shed 0 bases and J 7 bases; nucleotides not matched to a gene: 7. The CDR3 DNA reads TGTGCCAGCAGCCAAGAGCTGGGACAGGGCAGTGAGCAGTACTTC. The encoded protein is CASSQELGQGSEQYF.

The rearrangement uses TRBV6-5 and TRBJ2-4; weak D call: TRBD2 (5 bases). Trimming shortened V by 6 bases and J by 0 bases, and 9 bases separated the two germline ends. Germline V gene sequence: CDR1 MNHEY, CDR2 SVGAGI. This CDR3 is built from 14 residues. The CDR3 DNA sequence: TGTGCCAGCAGGGGCGGGCTAGCCAAAAACATTCAGTACTTC. Encoded protein: CASRGGLAKNIQYF.

J is TRBJ2-2 and V is TRBV5-4; 9 positions match TRBD1. This CDR3 region has 17 residues. CDR1 is SGHNT, CDR2 YYREEE, per germline (reference sequence). Unmatched junction bases numbered 14, after V lost 3 bases and J lost 8 bases. The CDR3 sequence: CASSSGPTGQGRGELFF. The CDR3 nucleotides read TGTGCCAGCAGCTCCGGGCCGACCGGACAGGGGCGGGGGGAGCTGTTTTTT.

The genes are TRBV3-1 (or the pseudogene TRBV3-2) and TRBJ2-1; 8 bases are a match to TRBD2. This CDR3 has 17 amino acids. The trim removed 0 bases at V and 3 bases at J, leaving 7 bases unmatched. The germline V gene encodes CDR1 LGHDT and CDR2 YNNKEL (reference sequence). CDR3 protein: CASSQDVTSGGYNEQFF. For the CDR3, the DNA is TGTGCCAGCAGCCAAGATGTGACCAGCGGGGGCTACAATGAGCAGTTCTTC.

The CDR3 nucleotides read TGCGCCAGCAGCCAGGCCGGGACAGGGGTTTACGAGCAGTACTTC. Translation gives CASSQAGTGVYEQYF. The chain recombines TRBV4-1 with TRBJ2-7; TRBD1 matches at 10 bases. Germline CDR1 MGHRA, CDR2 YSYEKL. The CDR3 has 15 amino acids. The junction had 6 bases not matched to a gene; V was cut back by 3 bases and J by 4 bases.

This clone was seen a handful of times. CDR3 sequence (DNA): TGTGCCAGCAGCCCATCGACAGGGATCGGCTACGAGCAGTACTTC. Translating gives CASSPSTGIGYEQYF. The genes are TRBV7-3 and TRBJ2-7, with TRBD1 identical over 7 bases. Trimming at V came to 5 bases and at J to 3 bases, leaving 10 bases not matched to a gene. Per germline, CDR1 SGHTA and CDR2 FQGTGA. The CDR3 is made up of 15 amino acids.

This rearrangement joins TRBV19 to TRBJ2-4; 9 bases are a match to TRBD1. The ends lost 6 bases at V and 7 bases at J; junction bases unmatched: 10. Germline values: CDR1 LNHDA, CDR2 SQIVND (reference sequence). CDR3 length: 15 amino acids. The CDR3 sequence: CASSVPLGQGNIQYF. Written as DNA, the CDR3 is TGTGCCAGTAGCGTTCCCCTTGGACAGGGGAACATTCAGTACTTC. Full variable domain (outside the CDR3, taken from reference TRBV19 and TRBJ2-4): DGGITQSPKYLFRKEGQNVTLSCEQNLNHDAMYWYRQDPGQGLRLIYYSQIVNDFQKGDIAEGYSVSREKKESFPLTVTSAQKNPTAFYLCASSVPLGQGNIQYFGAGTRLSVL.

This clone came up a few times. The chain employs TRBV27 and TRBJ1-2; 7 nucleotides line up with TRBD1. CDR3 length equals 14 residues. The V segment lost 7 bases and the J segment 8 bases; nucleotides outside the gene matches: 13. Germline lookup yields CDR1 MNHEY and CDR2 SMNVEV (reference sequence). CDR3 DNA: TGTGCCAGCACAAGGGGACAGACGGCTTTCGGCTACACCTTC. This sequence encodes CASTRGQTAFGYTF.

The chain joins TRBV19 to TRBJ2-3; 10 bases agree with TRBD1. CDR1 is LNHDA, CDR2 SQIVND, per germline (reference sequence). The ends lost 4 bases at V and 8 bases at J; junction bases unmatched: 6. This CDR3 region has 14 residues. The CDR3 coding sequence is TGTGCCAGTAGTACCGGGACAGGGGAAGGTACGCAGTATTTT. Translated, it gives CASSTGTGEGTQYF.

The rearrangement links TRBV19 to TRBJ2-7; the match to TRBD2 covers 8 bases. Germline loops: CDR1 LNHDA, CDR2 SQIVND (reference sequence). The CDR3 length is 16 residues. Losses at the gene ends were 3 bases for V and 6 bases for J; bases not matched to a gene: 13. DNA for the CDR3: TGTGCCAGTAGTATTCTGGGGGGCGGGGGGCCCGGCGAGCAGTACTTC. This translates into CASSILGGGGPGEQYF. Drawing the rest from reference TRBV19 and TRBJ2-7, the complete variable domain is DGGITQSPKYLFRKEGQNVTLSCEQNLNHDAMYWYRQDPGQGLRLIYYSQIVNDFQKGDIAEGYSVSREKKESFPLTVTSAQKNPTAFYLCASSILGGGGPGEQYFGPGTRLTVT.

This clone was picked up one time. V and J are TRBV3-1 (or the pseudogene TRBV3-2) and TRBJ1-1; tentatively, D is TRBD1 (5 bases). This CDR3 is built from 11 residues. Per germline, CDR1 LGHDT and CDR2 YNNKEL (reference sequence). V lost 0 bases and J lost 11, with 7 bases in between. The CDR3 region is CASSQEGLAFF. The CDR3 bases are TGTGCCAGCAGCCAAGAGGGGCTGGCTTTCTTT.

This clone has a single count. The rearrangement links TRBV28 to TRBJ1-5, with 7 bases matching TRBD1. Looked up from germline, CDR1 is MDHEN and CDR2 is SYDVKM. With 3 bases clipped from V and 6 bases from J, the junction kept 8 bases outside the gene matches. The CDR3 length is 15 residues. DNA of the CDR3: TGTGCCAGCAGTTTTCCGATGGCAGGGGGTCAGCCCCAGCATTTT. Translation gives CASSFPMAGGQPQHF.

This chain joins TRBV19 and TRBJ2-7; 7 bases agree with TRBD2. The V and J ends lost 1 base and 6 bases, in that order; junction bases with no gene match: 9. CDR3 length: 15 residues. Germline values: CDR1 LNHDA, CDR2 SQIVND (reference sequence). Here the CDR3 reads CASSIVRSGGAEQYF. Written as DNA, the CDR3 is TGTGCCAGTAGTATAGTGAGGTCGGGGGGAGCCGAGCAGTACTTC.

There are a few counts of this clone. The chain recombines TRBV20-1 with TRBJ2-1, with D possibly being TRBD2 (7 bases). This CDR3 comprises 14 residues. The V and J ends lost 3 bases and 4 bases respectively, with 13 bases between them. CDR1 and CDR2 from the germline V gene are DFQATT and SNEGSKA (reference sequence). CDR3 DNA: TGCAGTGCTAGTTGGGGGGGCCTTTACAATGAGCAGTTCTTC. Encoded protein: CSASWGGLYNEQFF.

V is TRBV19 and J is TRBJ2-1; D is possibly TRBD1 (6 bases). V lost 3 bases and J 0 bases, leaving 12 bases between the germline ends. CDR3 length: 16 amino acids. Germline V gene lookup returns CDR1 LNHDA and CDR2 SQIVND (reference sequence). CDR3 nucleotide sequence: TGTGCCAGTAGTATCGTAGGGGGATTCTCCTACAATGAGCAGTTCTTC. Amino acid sequence: CASSIVGGFSYNEQFF. Combining the CDR3 with reference TRBV19 and TRBJ2-1 gives the whole variable domain DGGITQSPKYLFRKEGQNVTLSCEQNLNHDAMYWYRQDPGQGLRLIYYSQIVNDFQKGDIAEGYSVSREKKESFPLTVTSAQKNPTAFYLCASSIVGGFSYNEQFFGPGTRLTVL.

The chain couples TRBV19 to TRBJ1-1; D remains ambiguous. The CDR3 totals 15 residues. Trimming took 5 bases from V and 0 from J, leaving 13 bases between them. The V gene's germline CDR1 is LNHDA and CDR2 SQIVND (reference sequence). CDR3 coding DNA: TGTGCCAGTAGTCCTAGGACGGGGATGAACACTGAAGCTTTCTTT. It is translated as CASSPRTGMNTEAFF.

This chain links TRBV19 with TRBJ2-3; D is perhaps TRBD1 (5 bases). This CDR3 contains 14 residues. V was shortened by 10 bases and J by 0 bases, with 14 bases between the two germline ends. In germline, CDR1 is LNHDA, CDR2 SQIVND (reference sequence). Here the CDR3 reads CATQLQESTDTQYF. CDR3 coding DNA: TGTGCCACTCAACTACAGGAGAGCACAGATACGCAGTATTTT.

The chain has TRBV21-1 and TRBJ1-6. TRBV21-1 counts as a pseudogene. This CDR3 has 21 amino acids. CDR3 nucleotides: TGTGCCAGCAGCCCAGCAGCAAACGATTGGGAGGGACGTGGGGACGGATCACCCCTCCACTTT. Translating gives CASSPAANDWEGRGDGSPLHF.

The rearrangement joins TRBV7-8 to TRBJ2-7, with D tentatively TRBD1 (6 bases). The CDR3 is 16 residues long. CDR1 is SGHVS and CDR2 is FQNEAQ in the germline V gene. V lost 1 base and J 3 bases, leaving 16 bases between the germline ends. The CDR3 region has the DNA TGTGCCAGCAGCTTAGTTGGGGGCTTGTTGGACTACGAGCAGTACTTC. Encoded protein: CASSLVGGLLDYEQYF.

As regards this clone: Other DNA sequences of this sample code for an identical CDR3. The V call is TRBV9, the J call TRBJ1-1; D is perhaps TRBD1 (5 bases). V gave up 5 bases and J gave up 1 base, with 9 bases separating them. CDR3 length equals 13 residues. The V gene's germline CDR1 is SGDLS and CDR2 YYNGEE. The CDR3 sequence: CASSSTGNTEAFF. Written as DNA, the CDR3 is TGTGCCAGCAGTTCCACAGGGAACACTGAAGCTTTCTTT.

The chain combines TRBV19 with TRBJ2-1, with 12 bases identical to TRBD2. The CDR3 has 14 amino acids. Looked up from germline, CDR1 is LNHDA and CDR2 is SQIVND (reference sequence). J was trimmed by 6 bases and V by 4 bases; bases with no gene match: 1. CDR3 region: CASSRLAGANEQFF. The CDR3, as DNA: TGTGCCAGTAGTAGACTAGCGGGGGCCAATGAGCAGTTCTTC.